The 14 T cell receptor beta chains presented below share a single source sample, sequenced in a study of T cell repertoires in cytomegalovirus infection. TCRdb redid the calling of the reads with MiXCR, one entry per CDR3 protein. The sample records about 740,000 distinct CDR3 sequences, 35% to 45% being singletons. Sequenced sample: PBMCs. Receptor source: a human donor in good health (CMV status not recorded). Some clones in this sample may be carry-over from other donors' samples.

In its sample, this clonotype was seen a few times. This rearrangement joins TRBV28 to TRBJ1-1; possibly TRBD1 for D (5 bases). This CDR3 has 16 amino acids. Trimming left V 1 base short and J 2 bases short, with 14 bases between. CDR1 is MDHEN and CDR2 is SYDVKM in the germline V gene. The CDR3 nucleotides read TGTGCCAGCAGTTTATCCCCCTCCAGGGTTAACACTGAAGCTTTCTTT. Protein sequence: CASSLSPSRVNTEAFF. Together with reference TRBV28 and TRBJ1-1, the CDR3 gives the full variable domain: DVKVTQSSRYLVKRTGEKVFLECVQDMDHENMFWYRQDPGLGLRLIYFSYDVKMKEKGDIPEGYSVSREKKERFSLILESASTNQTSMYLCASSLSPSRVNTEAFFGQGTRLTVV.

The chain recombines TRBV6-5 with TRBJ2-2; TRBD2 matches 7 bases. This CDR3 spans 16 amino acids. In germline, CDR1 is MNHEY, CDR2 SVGAGI. Trimming at V came to 8 bases and at J to 1 base, leaving 10 bases not matched to a gene. The CDR3 spells CASRVAGGENTGELFF. The CDR3, as DNA: TGTGCCAGCCGAGTAGCGGGTGGCGAGAACACCGGGGAGCTGTTTTTT.

The V call is TRBV28, the J call TRBJ1-1, with 9 positions matching TRBD1. Germline lookup yields CDR1 MDHEN and CDR2 SYDVKM. The CDR3 is made up of 15 amino acids. V dropped 1 base and J dropped 6; count of bases not matched to a gene: 6. This chain's CDR3 is CASSLSPGQGSEAFF. DNA for the CDR3: TGTGCCAGCAGTTTATCCCCGGGACAGGGCTCTGAAGCTTTCTTT.

This clonotype was picked up a small number of times. The rearrangement joins TRBV28 to TRBJ1-1, with D possibly matching TRBD1 (5 bases). The CDR3 extends over 15 amino acids. Trimming pared 3 bases from V and 5 bases from J, leaving 16 bases between. The germline gives CDR1 MDHEN, CDR2 SYDVKM. CDR3 sequence: CASSLVAGRGTEAFF. Here the CDR3 DNA reads TGTGCCAGCAGTTTGGTTGCAGGGAGAGGGACTGAAGCTTTCTTT.

This clonotype showed up just a few times. V gene TRBV28 combines with J gene TRBJ2-1; TRBD2 is a possible D gene (5 bases). The CDR3 contains 13 residues. The germline V gene has CDR1 MDHEN and CDR2 SYDVKM. V was trimmed by 3 bases and J by 9 bases, leaving 12 bases between them. CDR3 loop: CASSLKPSGEQFF. For the CDR3, the DNA is TGTGCCAGCAGTTTGAAACCCAGCGGTGAGCAGTTCTTC. Filled out from reference TRBV28 and TRBJ2-1, the complete variable domain reads DVKVTQSSRYLVKRTGEKVFLECVQDMDHENMFWYRQDPGLGLRLIYFSYDVKMKEKGDIPEGYSVSREKKERFSLILESASTNQTSMYLCASSLKPSGEQFFGPGTRLTVL.

The V gene is TRBV28, the J gene TRBJ2-7; 12 bases agree with TRBD1. The CDR3 has 15 amino acids. CDR1 MDHEN and CDR2 SYDVKM come from the germline V gene. J lost 7 bases, V lost 5 bases, and 9 bases had no gene match. CDR3 DNA sequence: TGTGCCAGCAGTCTCCGGGGACAGGGGGCAAGGGAGCAGTACTTC. The encoded protein is CASSLRGQGAREQYF.

This clonotype was counted only a few times. The chain employs TRBV4-1 and TRBJ2-7, with D hard to call. This CDR3 is built from 13 residues. V lost 6 bases to trimming and J lost 3 bases, with 12 bases between them. Germline lookup yields CDR1 MGHRA and CDR2 YSYEKL. The CDR3 DNA sequence: TGCGCCAGCAGTGAGATAACCAACTACGAGCAGTACTTC. Its protein is CASSEITNYEQYF.

This clonotype was picked up many times. This chain links TRBV7-2 with TRBJ1-2, with D maybe TRBD1 (5 bases). Germline assignment: CDR1 SGHTA and CDR2 FQGNSA. The CDR3 has 16 residues. Trimming cost V 0 bases and J 1 base, with 12 bases left between them. CDR3 DNA sequence: TGTGCCAGCAGCTTAGCGGGGGGAGGGAATAACTATGGCTACACCTTC. Protein product: CASSLAGGGNNYGYTF.

The CDR3 here is CASSSSGQIKDEQYF. The CDR3 DNA reads as TGTGCCAGCAGCTCGTCGGGACAGATAAAGGACGAGCAGTACTTC. This chain uses TRBV7-2 with TRBJ2-7, with 7 bases aligning to TRBD1. V was pared by 4 bases and J by 5 bases, with 11 bases of the junction left unmatched. Germline loops: CDR1 SGHTA, CDR2 FQGNSA. This CDR3 region has 15 residues.

The chain uses TRBV6-2 or TRBV6-3 and TRBJ2-2; 8 nucleotides align to TRBD1. Looked up from germline, CDR1 is MNHEY and CDR2 is SVGEGT. CDR3 length: 17 amino acids. Losses at the gene ends were 4 bases for V and 3 bases for J; bases not matched to a gene: 10. The CDR3, as DNA: TGTGCCAGCAGTTCAAACTCCAGGGGGCTGGACACCGGGGAGCTGTTTTTT. Protein product: CASSSNSRGLDTGELFF.

The CDR3 reads CASSIAPGGAFF. The CDR3 nucleotides read TGTGCCAGTAGTATAGCTCCGGGGGGAGCTTTCTTT. The V gene is TRBV19, the J gene TRBJ1-1, with D possibly TRBD1 on 5 matching bases. The length of the CDR3 is 12 residues. Trimming took 1 base from V and 10 from J, leaving 10 bases between them. Germline V CDR1 and CDR2: LNHDA, SQIVND (reference sequence).

The chain carries TRBV2 and TRBJ2-7, with D perhaps being TRBD1 or TRBD2 (5 bases each). The CDR3 runs 13 residues. Trimming removed 4 bases from V and 6 bases from J, with 13 bases in between. Germline values: CDR1 SNHLY, CDR2 FYNNEI. CDR3 DNA sequence: TGTGCCAGCAGTGGGGACCGGCCGCCCGAGCAGTACTTC. This translates into CASSGDRPPEQYF.

The chain links TRBV2 to TRBJ1-2; D gene ambiguous. Trimming took 4 bases from V and 3 from J, leaving 6 bases between them. Germline CDR1 SNHLY, CDR2 FYNNEI. This CDR3 comprises 12 residues. The CDR3 spells CASSGSHYGYTF. In DNA form, the CDR3 reads TGTGCCAGCAGTGGCAGCCACTATGGCTACACCTTC.

Details on this clonotype: At one end the junction does not follow the germline gene, possibly because of a read error. This chain connects TRBV20-1 to TRBJ1-1; D is uncertain. The CDR3 spans 10 residues. The germline V gene has CDR1 DFQATT and CDR2 SNEGSKA (reference sequence). In nucleotides, the CDR3 is TGCAGCGCGACGCGCGCTGAAGATTTGTTT. This translates into CSATRAEDLF.